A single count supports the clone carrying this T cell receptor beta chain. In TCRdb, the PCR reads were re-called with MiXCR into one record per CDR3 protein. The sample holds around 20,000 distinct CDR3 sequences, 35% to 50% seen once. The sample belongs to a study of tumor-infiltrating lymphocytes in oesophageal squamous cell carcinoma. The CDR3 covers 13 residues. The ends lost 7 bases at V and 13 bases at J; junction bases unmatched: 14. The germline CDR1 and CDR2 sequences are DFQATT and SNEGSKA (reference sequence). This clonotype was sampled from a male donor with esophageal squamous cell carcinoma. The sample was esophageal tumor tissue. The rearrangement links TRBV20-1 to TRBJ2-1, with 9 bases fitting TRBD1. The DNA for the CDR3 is TGCAGTGTCCCGGGACAGGGAGGGGAGACCCAGTTCTTC. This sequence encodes CSVPGQGGETQFF.